The clone carrying this T cell receptor (beta chain) appeared a few times. Its matching antigen is unknown. The source of the sample is a study of T cells after yellow fever vaccination. Study summary: Where fractions had low cell numbers, libraries were prepared from them with the SMART-Seq v4 Ultra Low Input RNA kit. General study results and limits: Most primary-vaccination clones recurred post-booster (roughly 96% CD4, about 90% CD8). A secondary response was less intense yet reached its peak sooner, at day 5 versus 15.

5'RACE template switching produced TCR cDNA carrying a universal primer site and UMIs. From the 5' RACE reads, TCRdb called clonotypes with MiXCR, one entry per CDR3 protein. Of around 500,000 distinct CDR3 sequences listed, around a fifth were seen once; the top ten hold 15% to 20%. Per the germline V gene, CDR1 is LNHNV and CDR2 is YYDKDF (reference sequence). Trimming removed 5 bases at V and 2 bases at J, with 7 bases between. The CDR3 sequence is 13 residues long. The rearrangement links TRBV15 to TRBJ1-3, with D perhaps TRBD1 (5 bases). The sequence was collected from a man between 18 and 35 years old who received the YFV17D yellow fever vaccine. This material consisted of PBMCs, taken roughly 20 days after the first yellow fever vaccination. The CDR3: CATSRGAGNTIYF. The CDR3 DNA is TGTGCCACCAGCCGGGGGGCTGGAAACACCATATATTTT.